The present entry profiles one TCR beta chain with its context. Its antigen is not known. The table came from immunoSEQ multiplex PCR; TCRdb's copy has only in-frame clones and leaves some out. Among 130,000 to 150,000 clones listed, 86% were seen once. Stated time point: blood 4 weeks post-SBRT, at nephrectomy. The treatment was: 15 Gy SBRT to primary tumor, nephrectomy 4 weeks later. Nephrectomy followed 15 Gy stereotactic body radiation by 4 weeks. These data belong to a study of radiation and T cells in renal cell carcinoma. Study-wide findings and caveats: No pretreatment tumor biopsies were available for baseline clonotypes. Top tumor clonotypes rose in blood 2 weeks post-radiation, then contracted.

The sequence was collected from a woman between 45 and 60 years old with renal cell carcinoma. This specimen was blood, taken from a patient whose treatment included radiotherapy and nephrectomy.

Written as DNA, the CDR3 is TGTGCCAGCAGCCCCCCCAGAACAGGGGGTCTCTACGAGCAGTACTTC. This sequence encodes CASSPPRTGGLYEQYF. The chain has TRBV5-4 and TRBJ2-7; TRBD1 matches 8 bases. The CDR3 contains 16 residues. The V gene end was trimmed by 4 bases and the J gene end by 3 bases; junction bases not matched to a gene: 12. Germline CDR1 is SGHNT and CDR2 is YYREEE (reference sequence).